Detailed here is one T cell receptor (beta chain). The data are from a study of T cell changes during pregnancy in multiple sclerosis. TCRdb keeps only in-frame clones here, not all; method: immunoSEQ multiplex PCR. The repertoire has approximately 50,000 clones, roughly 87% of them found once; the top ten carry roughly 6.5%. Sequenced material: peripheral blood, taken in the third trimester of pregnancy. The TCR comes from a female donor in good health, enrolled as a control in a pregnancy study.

The CDR3 sequence: CASSTSLPGTGMYEQYF. The CDR3 region has the DNA TGTGCCAGCAGCACATCTCTCCCCGGGACAGGGATGTACGAGCAGTACTTC. The rearrangement joins TRBV7-9 to TRBJ2-7; 9 nucleotides line up with TRBD1. The CDR3 runs to 17 residues. Losses at the gene ends were 5 bases for V and 4 bases for J; bases not matched to a gene: 15. CDR1 and CDR2 (germline): SEHNR, FQNEAQ (reference sequence).